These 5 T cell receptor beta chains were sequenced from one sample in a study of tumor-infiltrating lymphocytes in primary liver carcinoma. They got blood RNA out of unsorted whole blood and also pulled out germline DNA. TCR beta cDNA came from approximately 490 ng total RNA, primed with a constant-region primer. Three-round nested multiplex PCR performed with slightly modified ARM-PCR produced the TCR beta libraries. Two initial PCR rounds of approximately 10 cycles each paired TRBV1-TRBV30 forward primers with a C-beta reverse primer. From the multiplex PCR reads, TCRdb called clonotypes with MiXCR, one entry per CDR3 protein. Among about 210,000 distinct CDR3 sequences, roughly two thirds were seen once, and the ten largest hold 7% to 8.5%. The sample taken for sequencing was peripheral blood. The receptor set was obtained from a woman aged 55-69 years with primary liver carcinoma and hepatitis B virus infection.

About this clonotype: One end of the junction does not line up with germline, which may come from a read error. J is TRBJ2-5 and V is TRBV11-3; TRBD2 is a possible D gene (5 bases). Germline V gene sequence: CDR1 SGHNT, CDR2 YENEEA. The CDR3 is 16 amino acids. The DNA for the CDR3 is TGTGGCAGCAGCTTAGGTGTCAGGACCAGCGGAGAGACCCAGTACTTC. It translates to CGSSLGVRTSGETQYF.

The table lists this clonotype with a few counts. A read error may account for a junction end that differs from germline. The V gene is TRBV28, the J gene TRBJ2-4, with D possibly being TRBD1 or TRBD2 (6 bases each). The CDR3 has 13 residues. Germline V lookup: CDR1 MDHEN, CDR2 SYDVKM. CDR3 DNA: TGTGCCAGTCAAGGGGGGAGTGGGGTCCCGAGTCGGTTC. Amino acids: CASQGGSGVPSRF.

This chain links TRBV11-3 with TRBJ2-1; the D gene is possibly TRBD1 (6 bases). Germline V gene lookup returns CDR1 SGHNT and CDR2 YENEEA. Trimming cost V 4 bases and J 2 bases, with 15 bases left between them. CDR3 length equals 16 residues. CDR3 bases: TGTGCCAGCAGCTCCGACAGGTACCCGGCCTACAATGAGCAGTTCTTC. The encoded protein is CASSSDRYPAYNEQFF.

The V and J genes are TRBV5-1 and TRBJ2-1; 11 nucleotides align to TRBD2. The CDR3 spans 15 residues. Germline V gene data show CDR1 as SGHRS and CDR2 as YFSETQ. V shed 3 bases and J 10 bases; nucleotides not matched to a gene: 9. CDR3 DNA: TGCGCCAGCAGCTCCTTAGCGGGAGGGCCTTTGGAGCAGTTCTTC. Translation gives CASSSLAGGPLEQFF. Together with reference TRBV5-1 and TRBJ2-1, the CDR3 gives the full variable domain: KAGVTQTPRYLIKTRGQQVTLSCSPISGHRSVSWYQQTPGQGLQFLFEYFSETQRNKGNFPGRFSGRQFSNSRSEMNVSTLELGDSALYLCASSSLAGGPLEQFFGPGTRLTVL.

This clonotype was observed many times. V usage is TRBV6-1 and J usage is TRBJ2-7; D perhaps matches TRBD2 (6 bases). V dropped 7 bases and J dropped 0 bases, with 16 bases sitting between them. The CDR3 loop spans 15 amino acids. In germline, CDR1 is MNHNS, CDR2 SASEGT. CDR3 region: CASNSPRGSSYEQYF. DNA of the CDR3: TGTGCCAGCAACAGCCCCCGGGGGAGCTCCTACGAGCAGTACTTC.